A single T cell receptor (beta chain) is shown here with its context. This clonotype has just a few counts. This clone's antigen is unknown. No qualities accompany the bases; no much larger clone lies one base away. This sample is drawn from a study of response to subunit inactivated influenza vaccine (dated by TCRdb to the late 2010s). A note on the overall study: The study used deep quantitative T cell receptor repertoire profiling to track responses to a trivalent subunit inactivated influenza vaccine.

Library generation was performed with RT-PCR. The reads were generated on an Illumina HiSeq 2500. TCRdb reworked the public reads: Q25 trimming with fastp, MiXCR clone assembly, productive beta chains retained. Every CDR3 protein is listed once, alongside the most common genes and DNA of its rows. Recorded for this sample are 500,000 to 750,000 distinct CDR3 sequences; roughly 15% of them occurred a single time. The biggest ten clones account for roughly 11% of the sample. What the work shows at the level of the full study, not this receptor alone: The authors proposed that each seasonal influenza vaccination may bring in only a limited number of new T cells.

CDR1 MNHNS and CDR2 SASEGT were looked up in the germline V gene. Measured from the cysteine to the phenylalanine, the CDR3 is 13 residues long. The sequence is cut down to CDR3 DNA, 39 bases in frame from base 1. V gives up 7 bases and J gives up 4 bases, and the segment between their germline ends measures 13 bases. This specimen consisted of PBMCs from blood, obtained approximately 13 days after vaccination. The chain couples TRBV6-1 to TRBJ1-2; confidence is insufficient to name the D gene. This sequence originates from a man aged 50 to 59 who received an inactivated influenza vaccine. Donor details come from another sample of the same person, matched by shared clones. The DNA sequence is given as TGTGCCAGCACCAATAACGAATTCTATGGCTACACCTTC. This gives the protein CASTNNEFYGYTF.